In its sample, the clone carrying this T cell receptor beta chain was seen a few times. The data are from a study of T cells after yellow fever vaccination. Study-level findings and limits: Post-booster repertoires again held most primary-vaccination clones (roughly 96% CD4, 85% to 90% CD8). Sorted repertoires could include abundant contaminating clonotypes from bulk cells.

A single record per CDR3 protein comes from TCRdb applying MiXCR to the 5' RACE reads. This table has 100,000 or so distinct CDR3 sequences, over 8% appearing once. CDR1 is SGHAT and CDR2 is FQNNGV in the germline V gene. V shed 2 bases, J shed 7 bases, and the junction held 6 bases outside the gene matches. This CDR3 is built from 17 residues. The chain carries TRBV11-2 and TRBJ2-2, with TRBD2 identical over 14 bases. Sequenced material: CD8+ T cells not binding an NS4B(214-222) dextramer, sorted from PBMCs, taken around 15 days after the first yellow fever vaccination. The sequence was collected from a young man who received the YFV17D yellow fever vaccine. The CDR3 loop is CASSLRGLAGEDGELFF. The CDR3 nucleotides read TGTGCCAGCAGCTTACGGGGACTAGCGGGGGAAGACGGGGAGCTGTTTTTT.